The 29 T cell receptor beta chains in this list originate from one sample, sequenced in a study of blood T cell repertoires in COVID-19. Generated by immunoSEQ multiplex PCR, the TCRdb table keeps only in-frame clones and is missing some. The profile covers 230,000 or so clones, with 88% appearing a single time and about 2.5% taken by the ten largest. The sequencing sample was made of PBMCs or T cells enriched from blood (not recorded which). The receptors here all came from a woman aged 40 to 50 with acute COVID-19.

The chain is built from TRBV5-6 and TRBJ2-7, with 9 nucleotides matching TRBD2. V trimming: 4 bases; J trimming: 3 bases; junction bases outside the gene matches: 5. CDR3 length equals 14 residues. The germline V gene encodes CDR1 SGHDT and CDR2 YYEEEE. CDR3: CASSPASGVYEQYV. CDR3 nucleotide sequence: TGTGCCAGCAGCCCAGCTAGCGGGGTCTACGAGCAGTACGTC.

The genes are TRBV30 and TRBJ2-3; TRBD2 agrees at 13 bases. CDR3 length equals 14 residues. CDR1 GTSNPN and CDR2 SVGIG come from the germline V gene (reference sequence). V dropped 6 bases and J dropped 3; count of bases not matched to a gene: 3. The chain's CDR3 is CACKLAGGTDTQYF. CDR3 coding DNA: TGTGCCTGCAAACTAGCGGGAGGGACAGATACGCAGTATTTT.

Concerning this clone itself: This CDR3 is also generated by other DNA sequences in the sample. The chain has TRBV30 and TRBJ1-1, with D tentatively TRBD1 (6 bases). The CDR3 has 13 amino acids. V was clipped by 0 bases and J by 7 bases, with 12 bases between them. CDR1 and CDR2 from the germline V gene are GTSNPN and SVGIG (reference sequence). The CDR3 reads CAWSVGGAGEAFF. The CDR3 DNA sequence: TGTGCCTGGAGTGTAGGGGGGGCCGGTGAAGCTTTCTTT. The whole variable domain, filled in from reference TRBV30 and TRBJ1-1, reads SQTIHQWPATLVQPVGSPLSLECTVEGTSNPNLYWYRQAAGRGLQLLFYSVGIGQISSEVPQNLSASRPQDRQFILSSKKLLLSDSGFYLCAWSVGGAGEAFFGQGTRLTVV.

Points on this clone: Compared with germline, one end of the junction differs, possibly owing to a read error. The chain combines TRBV29-1 with TRBJ2-3; D is unresolved. CDR1 is SQVTM and CDR2 is ANQGSEA in the germline V gene. This CDR3 is 12 amino acids long. The DNA of the CDR3 is TGCAGCGTTGAAGATGGCACGGATACGCAGTATTTT. This gives the protein CSVEDGTDTQYF.

The chain recombines TRBV10-3 with TRBJ2-7, with D possibly being TRBD2 (6 bases). Trimming removed 6 bases at V and 6 bases at J, with 18 bases between. This CDR3 has 14 amino acids. Per the germline V gene, CDR1 is ENHRY and CDR2 is SYGVKD. The CDR3 reads CAIREGLPGSEQYV. The CDR3 coding sequence is TGTGCCATCAGGGAGGGACTTCCGGGATCCGAGCAGTACGTC.

The chain uses TRBV9 and TRBJ1-2, with D perhaps TRBD1 (6 bases). The germline CDR1 and CDR2 sequences are SGDLS and YYNGEE. The CDR3 spans 13 residues. The germline V and J ends were trimmed by 7 bases and 7 bases, with 17 bases remaining between them. The CDR3 DNA reads as TGTGCCAGCGGAGTCGGGGGGGCCAGTGGCTACACCTTC. This sequence encodes CASGVGGASGYTF.

V is TRBV18 and J is TRBJ1-3; TRBD1 matches at 8 bases. The germline V gene encodes CDR1 KGHSH and CDR2 LQKENI. This CDR3 has 15 amino acids. V gave up 5 bases and J gave up 0 bases; unmatched junction bases: 3. This CDR3 reads CASSYGQGSGNTIYF. The CDR3 region has the DNA TGTGCCAGCTCATACGGACAGGGCTCTGGAAACACCATATATTTT. The entire variable domain, with the rest obtained from reference TRBV18 and TRBJ1-3, is as follows: NAGVMQNPRHLVRRRGQEARLRCSPMKGHSHVYWYRQLPEEGLKFMVYLQKENIIDESGMPKERFSAEFPKEGPSILRIQQVVRGDSAAYFCASSYGQGSGNTIYFGEGSWLTVV.

This chain uses TRBV7-9 with TRBJ1-5; no clear D gene. Germline assignment: CDR1 SEHNR and CDR2 FQNEAQ (reference sequence). V was trimmed by 5 bases and J by 10 bases, leaving 15 bases between them. This CDR3 has 13 amino acids. CDR3 loop: CASSPAGGRPQHF. The CDR3 nucleotides are TGTGCCAGCAGCCCAGCTGGAGGGCGACCCCAGCATTTT.

CDR3 protein: CASSVTGTGGGTEAFF. The DNA of the CDR3 is TGTGCCAGCAGCGTAACCGGGACAGGGGGAGGAACTGAAGCTTTCTTT. The chain combines TRBV5-6 with TRBJ1-1; 11 nucleotides match TRBD1. The CDR3 sequence is 16 residues long. V lost 4 bases and J lost 5; bases outside the gene matches: 10. CDR1 and CDR2 (germline): SGHDT, YYEEEE.

This chain uses TRBV6-5 with TRBJ1-2; perhaps TRBD1 as D (5 bases). CDR1 and CDR2 (germline): MNHEY, SVGAGI. The CDR3 extends over 14 amino acids. The V gene lost 8 bases and the J gene lost 7 bases, with 20 bases spanning the gap. CDR3 in DNA: TGTGCCAGCCATGAGGCAGGGTTCCTGGTTGGCTACACCTTC. Residues: CASHEAGFLVGYTF.

The chain recombines TRBV18 with TRBJ1-4, with 10 bases lining up with TRBD1. This CDR3 has 16 amino acids. CDR1 is KGHSH, CDR2 LQKENI, per germline. The junction had 8 bases not matched to a gene; V was cut back by 3 bases and J by 7 bases. CDR3 amino acids: CASSPLSGTGVEKLFF. Written as DNA, the CDR3 is TGTGCCAGCTCACCGCTTTCCGGGACAGGGGTTGAAAAACTGTTTTTT. Full variable domain (outside the CDR3, taken from reference TRBV18 and TRBJ1-4): NAGVMQNPRHLVRRRGQEARLRCSPMKGHSHVYWYRQLPEEGLKFMVYLQKENIIDESGMPKERFSAEFPKEGPSILRIQQVVRGDSAAYFCASSPLSGTGVEKLFFGSGTQLSVL.

The chain couples TRBV5-4 to TRBJ1-4; D uncertain. The CDR3 is 13 amino acids. The V end lost 4 bases, the J end lost 0 bases, and 4 bases lay between the germline ends. In germline, CDR1 is SGHNT, CDR2 YYREEE (reference sequence). The CDR3 DNA follows: TGTGCCAGCAGCCGTGCAACTAATGAAAAACTGTTTTTT. It codes for CASSRATNEKLFF.

The rearrangement uses TRBV16 and TRBJ2-3; D not resolved. Trimming removed 4 bases at V and 9 bases at J, with 17 bases between. Germline CDR1 KGHSY, CDR2 FQNENV. The CDR3 is 14 residues long. The CDR3 DNA reads TGTGCCAGCAGCCGTGATCTACGCTCTCGGACGCAGTATTTT. Its translation: CASSRDLRSRTQYF.

The chain is built from TRBV4-1 and TRBJ1-2, with D possibly being TRBD1 (6 bases). Germline V gene data show CDR1 as MGHRA and CDR2 as YSYEKL. The CDR3 has 15 amino acids. V dropped 3 bases and J dropped 3 bases, with 14 bases sitting between them. CDR3 protein: CASSHRTEGYYGYTF. In DNA, the CDR3 is TGCGCCAGCAGCCACCGGACAGAAGGTTACTATGGCTACACCTTC.

The chain is built from TRBV11-3 and TRBJ2-5; 7 bases are shared with TRBD2. Per germline, CDR1 SGHNT and CDR2 YENEEA. The CDR3 spans 17 residues. V gave up 1 base and J gave up 3 bases; unmatched junction bases: 11. The CDR3 region has the DNA TGTGCCAGCAGCTTAGGGAGCGGGATTCCGAAAAAAGAGACCCAGTACTTC. Its protein is CASSLGSGIPKKETQYF.

The chain is built from TRBV5-4 and TRBJ1-2; 10 positions agree with TRBD1. This CDR3 is built from 15 residues. Germline loops: CDR1 SGHNT, CDR2 YYREEE (reference sequence). V gave up 4 bases and J gave up 4 bases; unmatched junction bases: 7. The CDR3 DNA reads as TGTGCCAGCAGCGGACCGGGACAGGGGAGCTATGGCTACACCTTC. This sequence encodes CASSGPGQGSYGYTF.

The gene calls are TRBV7-9 and TRBJ2-5; 7 bases map to TRBD2. The length of the CDR3 is 14 residues. Germline trimming cut 4 bases from V and 7 bases from J; bases unmatched to any gene: 9. From germline, CDR1 is SEHNR and CDR2 FQNEAQ (reference sequence). In nucleotides, the CDR3 is TGTGCCAGCAGCTCCAGCGGGGCGCTAGGGACCCAGTACTTC. Translation: CASSSSGALGTQYF. Variable domain in full (rest from reference TRBV7-9 and TRBJ2-5): DTGVSQNPRHKITKRGQNVTFRCDPISEHNRLYWYRQTLGQGPEFLTYFQNEAQLEKSRLLSDRFSAERPKGSFSTLEIQRTEQGDSAMYLCASSSSGALGTQYFGPGTRLLVL.

This chain joins TRBV6-5 and TRBJ2-3; perhaps TRBD2 as D (5 bases). V was pared by 5 bases and J by 1 base, with 13 bases between. The V gene's germline CDR1 is MNHEY and CDR2 SVGAGI. The CDR3 covers 15 residues. The CDR3 here is CASSRGDAGTDTQYF. The CDR3 nucleotides read TGTGCCAGCAGTCGGGGTGACGCAGGCACAGATACGCAGTATTTT.

V gene TRBV11-2 combines with J gene TRBJ2-3, with 13 nucleotides matching TRBD2. Germline-derived CDR1 and CDR2 are SGHAT and FQNNGV. V lost 5 bases, J lost 6 bases, and 8 bases stayed unmatched. The CDR3 runs to 16 residues. The CDR3 DNA sequence: TGTGCCAGCAGCCATGGACTAGCGGGGGCCCGGGATACGCAGTATTTT. It specifies CASSHGLAGARDTQYF.

The V and J genes are TRBV5-4 and TRBJ2-5, with 9 bases that match TRBD1. CDR1 SGHNT and CDR2 YYREEE come from the germline V gene (reference sequence). CDR3 size: 17 residues. The ends lost 2 bases at V and 5 bases at J; junction bases unmatched: 13. In DNA, the CDR3 is TGTGCCAGCAGCTTTGGACTCCAAGGGACAGGGCGCGAGACCCAGTACTTC. It translates to CASSFGLQGTGRETQYF.

The rearrangement links TRBV19 to TRBJ1-2; 7 nucleotides align to TRBD1. This CDR3 region has 13 residues. The germline gives CDR1 LNHDA, CDR2 SQIVND (reference sequence). After removal of 10 bases from V and 7 bases from J, the junction contained 12 bases not matched to a gene. The CDR3 spells CATLPAQGSGYTF. The CDR3 region has the DNA TGTGCCACTCTTCCGGCACAGGGGTCTGGCTACACCTTC. Full variable domain (missing parts from reference TRBV19 and TRBJ1-2): DGGITQSPKYLFRKEGQNVTLSCEQNLNHDAMYWYRQDPGQGLRLIYYSQIVNDFQKGDIAEGYSVSREKKESFPLTVTSAQKNPTAFYLCATLPAQGSGYTFGSGTRLTVV.

The chain joins TRBV27 to TRBJ1-1, with D maybe TRBD1 (5 bases). Germline V CDR1 and CDR2: MNHEY, SMNVEV (reference sequence). CDR3 length equals 14 residues. V lost 3 bases, J lost 5 bases, and 13 bases lay in between. The CDR3 nucleotides read TGTGCCAGCAGTTTTCAGGCCCGGGGGACTGAAGCTTTCTTT. Its translation: CASSFQARGTEAFF.

J is TRBJ2-7 and V is TRBV7-9; D is possibly TRBD2 (5 bases). Germline V gives CDR1 SEHNR, CDR2 FQNEAQ (reference sequence). Trimming shortened V by 7 bases and J by 5 bases, and 15 bases separated the two germline ends. There are 13 residues in the CDR3. The CDR3 protein is CASTERSGNEQYF. CDR3 coding DNA: TGTGCCAGCACCGAGCGCTCGGGAAACGAGCAGTACTTC.

The rearrangement joins TRBV30 to TRBJ2-2; 9 positions agree with TRBD1. With 2 bases clipped from V and 5 bases from J, the junction kept 6 bases outside the gene matches. There are 15 residues in the CDR3. Germline V gene sequence: CDR1 GTSNPN, CDR2 SVGIG (reference sequence). The CDR3 DNA is TGTGCCTGGAGTCGTAAGGGGACAGGGACCGGGGAGCTGTTTTTT. Translating it yields CAWSRKGTGTGELFF.

V is TRBV29-1 and J is TRBJ1-1, with TRBD1 as a possible D gene (6 bases). The CDR3 sequence is 13 residues long. V lost 4 bases and J lost 7, with 16 bases in between. Germline CDR1 and CDR2: SQVTM and ANQGSEA. DNA for the CDR3: TGCAGCGTTGGGGGAACCGGGACAATTGAAGCTTTCTTT. Residues: CSVGGTGTIEAFF.

V usage is TRBV3-1 (or the pseudogene TRBV3-2) and J usage is TRBJ1-3; D possibly corresponds to TRBD1 (6 bases). The germline CDR1 and CDR2 sequences are LGHDT and YNNKEL (reference sequence). Trimming took 1 base from V and 3 from J, leaving 13 bases between them. CDR3 length: 16 amino acids. CDR3 sequence: CASSQVSGGGGNTIYF. CDR3 nucleotides: TGTGCCAGCAGCCAAGTGTCTGGGGGCGGTGGAAACACCATATATTTT.

V and J are TRBV7-2 and TRBJ2-5, with a tentative D call TRBD2 (5 bases). V was trimmed by 2 bases and J by 3 bases, leaving 10 bases between them. This CDR3 comprises 14 residues. Per germline, CDR1 SGHTA and CDR2 FQGNSA. In nucleotides, the CDR3 is TGTGCCAGCAGCTTACGCGACGGGAAAGAGACCCAGTACTTC. This gives the protein CASSLRDGKETQYF.

The CDR3, as DNA: TGTGCCAGCAGCTTCCCCGCGACAGGGTTGTTTGAGCAGTTCTTC. Protein sequence: CASSFPATGLFEQFF. V is TRBV7-9 and J is TRBJ2-1, with 7 bases that match TRBD1. The CDR3 is made up of 15 amino acids. CDR1 SEHNR and CDR2 FQNEAQ come from the germline V gene (reference sequence). V lost 3 bases, J lost 9 bases, and 11 bases stayed unmatched.

V usage is TRBV15 and J usage is TRBJ1-1; TRBD1 matches at 7 bases. Germline V lookup: CDR1 LNHNV, CDR2 YYDKDF (reference sequence). Unmatched junction bases numbered 1, after V lost 3 bases and J lost 0 bases. This CDR3 spans 14 amino acids. CDR3 protein: CATSRTGLNTEAFF. CDR3 in DNA: TGTGCCACCAGCAGGACAGGGCTGAACACTGAAGCTTTCTTT. The complete variable domain, with remaining parts taken from reference TRBV15 and TRBJ1-1, reads DAMVIQNPRYQVTQFGKPVTLSCSQTLNHNVMYWYQQKSSQAPKLLFHYYDKDFNNEADTPDNFQSRRPNTSFCFLDIRSPGLGDTAMYLCATSRTGLNTEAFFGQGTRLTVV.